The clone carrying this T cell receptor beta chain was found many times. The antigen remains unidentified. Using its own MiXCR run on the 5' RACE reads, TCRdb lists one record per CDR3 protein. Of roughly 300,000 distinct CDR3 sequences listed, roughly 13% are singletons. The sample originates from a study of T-cell memory formation after mild COVID-19. Study results and limitations: Later expanders leaned CD4+, whereas clones that contracted between day 15 and 85 were balanced CD4/CD8. There were some responding clones in pre-infection memory, which suggested that cross-reactive memory had joined.

The V gene end was trimmed by 5 bases and the J gene end by 4 bases; junction bases not matched to a gene: 14. Germline V gives CDR1 SGHDN, CDR2 FVKESK. The CDR3 extends over 16 amino acids. The sequenced sample was PBMCs or a T cell subset sorted from them (not recorded which). J is TRBJ2-7 and V is TRBV14; 7 bases agree with TRBD2. This receptor was taken from a man aged 18-30 years who had mild COVID-19 (a few samples of this study predate the infection). Cell type and time point are not known. In DNA, the CDR3 is TGTGCCAGCAGCTTCGGGGGGAGGATGGCTTTATACGAGCAGTACTTC. Translated, it gives CASSFGGRMALYEQYF.